This TCR beta chain derives from a study of shared clonotypes between healthy human individuals. In germline, CDR1 is SGHTA, CDR2 FQGNSA. The CDR3 is made up of 13 amino acids. V gave up 5 bases and J gave up 8 bases, with 13 bases separating them. Measured with immunoSEQ multiplex PCR; TCRdb has only the in-frame clones, and not every one. Seen here are roughly 660,000 clones, about 90% observed once, and the top ten hold 30% to 35%. The sample comprised memory CD8+ T cells from PBMCs. Subset denoted: CD45RO+ cells pooled with CCR7-negative TemRA cells. The clonotype was recovered from a man younger than 35 in good health. Some clones in this sample may be carry-over from other donors' samples. The chain uses TRBV7-2 and TRBJ2-1; possibly TRBD2 for D (6 bases). The CDR3 nucleotides read TGTGCCAGCAGCCCTACTAGCTCGGATGAGCAGTTCTTC. This codes for CASSPTSSDEQFF.